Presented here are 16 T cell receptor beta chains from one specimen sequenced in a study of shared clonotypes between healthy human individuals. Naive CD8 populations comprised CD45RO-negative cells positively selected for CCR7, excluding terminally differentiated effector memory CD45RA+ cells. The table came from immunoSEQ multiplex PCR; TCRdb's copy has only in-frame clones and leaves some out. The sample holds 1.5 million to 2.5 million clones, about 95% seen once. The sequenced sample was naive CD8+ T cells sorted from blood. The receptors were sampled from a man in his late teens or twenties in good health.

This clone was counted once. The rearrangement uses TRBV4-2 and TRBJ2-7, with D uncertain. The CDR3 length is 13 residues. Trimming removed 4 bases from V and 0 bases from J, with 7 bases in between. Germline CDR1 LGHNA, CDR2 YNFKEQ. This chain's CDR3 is CASSPSSSYEQYF. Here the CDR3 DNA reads TGTGCCAGCAGCCCTTCGAGCTCCTACGAGCAGTACTTC.

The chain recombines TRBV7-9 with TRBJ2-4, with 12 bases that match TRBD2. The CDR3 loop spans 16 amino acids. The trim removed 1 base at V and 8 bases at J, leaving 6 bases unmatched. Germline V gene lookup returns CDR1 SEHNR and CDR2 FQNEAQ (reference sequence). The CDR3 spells CASSLEGLAGIDIQYF. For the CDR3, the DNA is TGTGCCAGCAGCTTAGAGGGACTAGCGGGTATCGACATTCAGTACTTC.

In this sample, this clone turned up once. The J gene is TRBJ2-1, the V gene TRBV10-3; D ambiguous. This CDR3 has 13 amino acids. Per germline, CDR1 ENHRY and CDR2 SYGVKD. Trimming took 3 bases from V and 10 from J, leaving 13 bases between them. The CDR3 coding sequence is TGTGCCATCAGTGATGTAGGATCAATGGAGCAGTTCTTC. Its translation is CAISDVGSMEQFF.

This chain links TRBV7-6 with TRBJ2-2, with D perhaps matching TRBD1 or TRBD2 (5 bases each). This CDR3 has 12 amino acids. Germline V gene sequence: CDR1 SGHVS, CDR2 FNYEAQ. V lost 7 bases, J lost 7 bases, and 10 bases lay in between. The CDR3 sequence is CASTRGVGELFF. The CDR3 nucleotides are TGTGCCAGCACCCGAGGGGTCGGGGAGCTGTTTTTT.

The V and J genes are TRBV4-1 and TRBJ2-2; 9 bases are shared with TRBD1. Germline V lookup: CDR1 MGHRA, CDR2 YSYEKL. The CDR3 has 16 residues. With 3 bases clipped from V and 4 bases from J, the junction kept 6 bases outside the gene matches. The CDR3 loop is CASSQDPGQGTGELFF. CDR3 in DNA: TGCGCCAGCAGCCAGGACCCGGGACAGGGCACCGGGGAGCTGTTTTTT.

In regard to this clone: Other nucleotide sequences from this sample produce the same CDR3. This CDR3 reads CASSQDSGSGNTIYF. In nucleotides, the CDR3 is TGCGCCAGCAGCCAAGATTCAGGGTCTGGAAACACCATATATTTT. The chain uses TRBV4-1 and TRBJ1-3; the D gene is possibly TRBD1 (5 bases). The CDR3 runs to 15 residues. Between the trimmed V and J ends, which lost 0 bases and 1 base, there was a span of 7 bases. Germline V gives CDR1 MGHRA, CDR2 YSYEKL.

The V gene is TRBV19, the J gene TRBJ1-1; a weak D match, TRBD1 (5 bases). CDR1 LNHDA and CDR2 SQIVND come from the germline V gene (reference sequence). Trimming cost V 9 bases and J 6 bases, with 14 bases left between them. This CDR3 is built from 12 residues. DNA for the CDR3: TGTGCCAGCTCAGACAGCGCACCTGAAGCTTTCTTT. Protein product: CASSDSAPEAFF.

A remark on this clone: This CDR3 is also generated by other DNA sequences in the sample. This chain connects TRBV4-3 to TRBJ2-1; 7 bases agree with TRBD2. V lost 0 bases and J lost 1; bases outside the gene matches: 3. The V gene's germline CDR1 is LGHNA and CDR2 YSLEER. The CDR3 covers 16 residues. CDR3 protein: CASSQDGGGSYNEQFF. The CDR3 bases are TGCGCCAGCAGCCAAGATGGGGGAGGGTCCTACAATGAGCAGTTCTTC.

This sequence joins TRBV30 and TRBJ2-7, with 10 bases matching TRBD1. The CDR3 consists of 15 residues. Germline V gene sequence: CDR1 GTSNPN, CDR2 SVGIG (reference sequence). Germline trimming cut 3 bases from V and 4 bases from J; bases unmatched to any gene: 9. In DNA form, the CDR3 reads TGTGCCTGGAGGGCCGGGACAGGGGCTTTGTACGAGCAGTACTTC. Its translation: CAWRAGTGALYEQYF.

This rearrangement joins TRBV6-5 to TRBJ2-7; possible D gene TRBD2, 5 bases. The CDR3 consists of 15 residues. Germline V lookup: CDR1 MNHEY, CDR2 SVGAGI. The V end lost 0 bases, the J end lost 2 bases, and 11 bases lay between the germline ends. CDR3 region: CASSYSAVQTYEQYF. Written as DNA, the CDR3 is TGTGCCAGCAGTTACTCAGCGGTACAAACCTACGAGCAGTACTTC.

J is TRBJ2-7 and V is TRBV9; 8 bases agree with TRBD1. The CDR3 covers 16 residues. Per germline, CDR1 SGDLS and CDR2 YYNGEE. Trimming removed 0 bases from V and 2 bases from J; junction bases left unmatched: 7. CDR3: CASSVDTGGAPYEQYF. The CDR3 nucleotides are TGTGCCAGCAGCGTAGATACAGGGGGAGCCCCCTACGAGCAGTACTTC. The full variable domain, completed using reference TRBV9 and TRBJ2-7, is DSGVTQTPKHLITATGQRVTLRCSPRSGDLSVYWYQQSLDQGLQFLIQYYNGEERAKGNILERFSAQQFPDLHSELNLSSLELGDSALYFCASSVDTGGAPYEQYFGPGTRLTVT.

The DNA for the CDR3 is TGTGCCAGCAGTTACTCGGGGCGCGAGCAGTACTTC. This encodes CASSYSGREQYF. The chain combines TRBV6-5 with TRBJ2-7, with D possibly matching TRBD1 (5 bases). Trimming shortened V by 0 bases and J by 6 bases, and 6 bases separated the two germline ends. Germline assignment: CDR1 MNHEY and CDR2 SVGAGI. The length of the CDR3 is 12 residues.

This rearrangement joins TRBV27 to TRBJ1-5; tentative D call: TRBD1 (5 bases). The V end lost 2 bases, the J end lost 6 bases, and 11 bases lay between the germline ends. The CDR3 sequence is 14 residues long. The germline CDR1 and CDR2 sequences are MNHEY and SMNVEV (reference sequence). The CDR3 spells CASSLQDGGQPQHF. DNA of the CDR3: TGTGCCAGCAGTTTACAAGACGGGGGTCAGCCCCAGCATTTT.

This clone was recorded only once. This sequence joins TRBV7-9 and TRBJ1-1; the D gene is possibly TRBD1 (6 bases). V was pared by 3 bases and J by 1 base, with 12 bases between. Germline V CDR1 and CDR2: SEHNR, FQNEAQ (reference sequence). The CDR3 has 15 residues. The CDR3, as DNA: TGTGCCAGCAGCTTTCCCTACAGGGCGAACACTGAAGCTTTCTTT. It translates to CASSFPYRANTEAFF.

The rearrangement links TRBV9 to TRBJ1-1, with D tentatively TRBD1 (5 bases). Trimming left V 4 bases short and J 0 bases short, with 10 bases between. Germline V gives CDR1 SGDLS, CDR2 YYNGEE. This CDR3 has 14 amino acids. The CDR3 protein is CASSPQGMNTEAFF. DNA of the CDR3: TGTGCCAGCAGCCCTCAGGGCATGAACACTGAAGCTTTCTTT.

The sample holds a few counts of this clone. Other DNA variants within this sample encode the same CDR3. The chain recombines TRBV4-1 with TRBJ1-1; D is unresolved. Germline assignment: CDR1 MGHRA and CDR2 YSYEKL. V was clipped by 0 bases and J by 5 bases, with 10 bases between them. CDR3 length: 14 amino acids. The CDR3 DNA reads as TGCGCCAGCAGCCAAGATCTCGGAGGAACTGAAGCTTTCTTT. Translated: CASSQDLGGTEAFF.